Listed below are T cell receptor beta chains from one sample, sequenced in a study of vaccination and CD4 T cells after COVID-19. MiXCR, applied by TCRdb to the PCR reads, yields one record per CDR3 protein. The sample shows over 10,000 distinct CDR3 sequences, roughly three quarters of them seen only once. These receptors' antigens are unknown. The sequenced sample was CD4+ T cells from blood, cultured in vitro. These receptors all come from a human donor who had recovered from COVID-19. Both conserved end residues are part of each CDR3. Each record gives: J gene, D gene, clone size, CDR3 length, V gene, CDR3 DNA, CDR3 protein. A D gene is named only where the DNA matches it firmly. Clone size is given for some rows only: seen once, a few or many times, or a class if the clone is expanded.

TRBJ1-2 | NA | NA | 14 | TRBV7-8 | TGTGCCAGCAGCGCAGCAGGGCCTAACTATGGCTACACCTTC | CASSAAGPNYGYTF
TRBJ2-2 | NA | NA | 14 | TRBV7-2 | TGTGCCAGCAGCCCCACTCCGGGGGCCGGGGAGCTGTTTTTT | CASSPTPGAGELFF
TRBJ1-2 | NA | NA | 14 | TRBV7-2 | TGTGCCAGCAGCTTACAGGGTATTAACTATGGCTACACCTTC | CASSLQGINYGYTF
TRBJ1-6 | NA | NA | 18 | TRBV7-2 | TGTGCCAGCAGCTTAGTAGGCACCGTGAGCTCCTATAATTCACCCCTCCACTTT | CASSLVGTVSSYNSPLHF
TRBJ1-5 | NA | NA | 11 | TRBV2 | TGTGCCAGCAGCGAAGATCAGCCCCAGCATTTT | CASSEDQPQHF
TRBJ1-2 | NA | NA | 14 | TRBV6-1 | TGTGCCAGCCAACCGGGACAAACTAACTATGGCTACACCTTC | CASQPGQTNYGYTF
TRBJ1-6 | NA | NA | 14 | TRBV6-4 | TGTGCCAGCAGTGATCGTCAGGGTGGTTCACCCCTCCACTTT | CASSDRQGGSPLHF
TRBJ1-5 | TRBD1 | NA | 15 | TRBV6-2/TRBV6-3 | TGTGCCAGCAGCTATATTACAGGGGCCAATCAGCCCCAGCATTTT | CASSYITGANQPQHF
TRBJ2-7 | NA | NA | 16 | TRBV6-5 | TGTGCCAGCAGTTACTCGAGGCAGCGGTATATGTGGAATTCGTACTTC | CASSYSRQRYMWNSYF
TRBJ2-7 | TRBD1 | NA | 16 | TRBV6-2/TRBV6-3 | TGTGCCAGCAGTTACACGACCGGGACAGGGGGCTTGGAGCAGTACTTC | CASSYTTGTGGLEQYF
TRBJ1-2 | NA | few | 12 | TRBV24-1 | TGTGCCACCAGTGAGGGGGGCTATGGCTACACCTTC | CATSEGGYGYTF
TRBJ2-7 | NA | NA | 15 | TRBV6-1 | TGTGCCAGCAGGGATCCTGGGGGGGCTGCCTACGAGCAGTACTTC | CASRDPGGAAYEQYF
TRBJ1-1 | NA | NA | 12 | TRBV2 | TGTGCCAGCAGTGGGACAGACACTGAAGCTTTCTTT | CASSGTDTEAFF
TRBJ2-2 | TRBD2 | NA | 17 | TRBV6-5 | TGTGCCAGCAGTTACTCTGTCGCTAGCGGAGCCACCGGGGAGCTGTTTTTT | CASSYSVASGATGELFF
TRBJ1-2 | TRBD1 | NA | 16 | TRBV7-2 | TGTGCCAGCAGCCCAGGACAGGGGGCGATTTACGGTGGCTACACCTTC | CASSPGQGAIYGGYTF
TRBJ2-7 | NA | NA | 13 | TRBV11-1 | TGTGCCAGCAGCTTACTAGTCCTTTACGAGCAGTACTTC | CASSLLVLYEQYF
TRBJ1-6 | NA | NA | 12 | TRBV2 | TGTGCCAGCAGTGAAGCTAAACATCCCCTCCACTTT | CASSEAKHPLHF
TRBJ1-5 | NA | NA | 12 | TRBV7-2 | TGTGCCAGCAGCCACCACAATCAGCCCCAGCATTTT | CASSHHNQPQHF
TRBJ1-1 | NA | once | 15 | TRBV15 | TGTGCCACCAGCCGCGAGGGGAGCATGAACACTGAAGCTTTCTTT | CATSREGSMNTEAFF
TRBJ1-2 | NA | NA | 18 | TRBV2 | TGTGCCAGCAGTGAAGGGGGGGTGGGGAGCTTATCTAACTATGGCTACACCTTC | CASSEGGVGSLSNYGYTF
TRBJ1-6 | NA | few | 14 | TRBV6-5 | TGTGCCAGCAGTTACGGACAGAGAAATTCACCCCTCCACTTT | CASSYGQRNSPLHF
TRBJ2-3 | NA | NA | 13 | TRBV6-1 | TGTGCCAGCAGCCCCGGGTCCCCAGATACGCAGTATTTT | CASSPGSPDTQYF
TRBJ2-5 | NA | once | 11 | TRBV29-1 | TGCAGCGTTGGGAGAAAAGAGACCCAGTACTTC | CSVGRKETQYF
TRBJ1-6 | NA | few | 12 | TRBV7-2 | TGTGCCAGCAGCGTGCCCAATTCACCCCTCCACTTT | CASSVPNSPLHF
TRBJ2-3 | NA | NA | 14 | TRBV7-2 | TGTGCCAGCAGCGTGGACTACCTCACAGATACGCAGTATTTT | CASSVDYLTDTQYF
TRBJ1-2 | TRBD1 | NA | 15 | TRBV6-1 | TGTGCCAGCAGTGAATGGGACAGAAGTCGCTATGGCTACACCTTC | CASSEWDRSRYGYTF
TRBJ1-1 | NA | NA | 14 | TRBV30 | TGTGCCTGGAGTGTCTGGGCGGGAAACACTGAAGCTTTCTTT | CAWSVWAGNTEAFF
TRBJ1-5 | NA | NA | 16 | TRBV7-2 | TGTGCCAGCAGCCTGTGGGGTTCCGAGCAGGGTCAGCCCCAGCATTTT | CASSLWGSEQGQPQHF
TRBJ2-1 | TRBD2 | large | 16 | TRBV6-1 | TGTGCCAGCAGCCGGACTAGCGGGAGGGCCAACAATGAGCAGTTCTTC | CASSRTSGRANNEQFF
TRBJ2-7 | NA | few | 16 | TRBV20-1 | TGCAGTGCTAGAGATCAATCTCGGACTCTCCCCTACGAGCAGTACTTC | CSARDQSRTLPYEQYF